These 8 T cell receptor beta chains originate from one sample sequenced in a study of cytomegalovirus exposure and HLA in healthy donors. Researchers ran the PCR with 60 Vbeta and 13 Jbeta primers. Method: immunoSEQ multiplex PCR; TCRdb's copy keeps in-frame clones and lacks some. Here the sample spans 150,000 to 200,000 clones, 77% being singletons. Sequenced input: PBMCs. The receptor set was obtained from a woman in her thirties in good health and CMV-seronegative.

The J gene is TRBJ2-5, the V gene TRBV9; 13 nucleotides line up with TRBD2. Germline values: CDR1 SGDLS, CDR2 YYNGEE. The CDR3 runs 16 residues. With V trimmed by 1 base and J by 4 bases, 4 bases remained unmatched. CDR3 coding DNA: TGTGCCAGCAGCGTAACTAGCGGGGGGGCCGGAGAGACCCAGTACTTC. Protein sequence: CASSVTSGGAGETQYF.

This rearrangement joins TRBV1 to TRBJ2-1; TRBD2 was called by the table and not checked on the DNA. TRBV1 has pseudogene status. The CDR3 is 18 residues long. The CDR3 here is CTSSQGGLAESSYNEQFF. In DNA form, the CDR3 reads TGCACCAGCAGCCAAGGGGGACTAGCCGAGAGCTCCTACAATGAGCAGTTCTTC.

V gene TRBV2 combines with J gene TRBJ2-3, with D possibly TRBD1 on 6 matching bases. Trimming cost V 1 base and J 2 bases, with 13 bases left between them. The CDR3 extends over 16 amino acids. Germline V gene sequence: CDR1 SNHLY, CDR2 FYNNEI. The chain's CDR3 is CASSEDPGQNTDTQYF. In DNA, the CDR3 is TGTGCCAGCAGTGAAGACCCTGGACAGAACACAGATACGCAGTATTTT.

The chain recombines TRBV28 with TRBJ1-2; 9 bases fit TRBD1. Germline V gene data show CDR1 as MDHEN and CDR2 as SYDVKM. The V gene end was trimmed by 8 bases and the J gene end by 5 bases; junction bases not matched to a gene: 3. The CDR3 spans 12 residues. CDR3 amino acids: CASQGTGYGYTF. Here the CDR3 DNA reads TGTGCCAGCCAAGGGACAGGGTATGGCTACACCTTC.

The rearrangement links TRBV19 to TRBJ2-5; 7 bases match TRBD2. Germline assignment: CDR1 LNHDA and CDR2 SQIVND (reference sequence). This CDR3 is built from 14 residues. Germline trimming cut 4 bases from V and 5 bases from J; bases unmatched to any gene: 7. CDR3 residues: CASSTRLAGETQYF. The CDR3, as DNA: TGTGCCAGTAGTACCCGACTAGCTGGGGAGACCCAGTACTTC.

The chain combines TRBV7-6 with TRBJ2-3; the match to TRBD2 covers 7 bases. Trimming at V came to 3 bases and at J to 0 bases, leaving 15 bases not matched to a gene. Germline V gene lookup returns CDR1 SGHVS and CDR2 FNYEAQ. This CDR3 spans 19 amino acids. DNA for the CDR3: TGTGCCAGCAGCTTTGGGGCCCGGGCTAGCGGCGCTAGCACAGATACGCAGTATTTT. Protein product: CASSFGARASGASTDTQYF.

A note on this clone: An end of the junction differs from the germline gene, which may be a read error. This sample also contains other DNA sequences that code for the same CDR3. V usage is TRBV7-8 and J usage is TRBJ2-7, with unresolved D. This CDR3 has 13 amino acids. Germline assignment: CDR1 SGHVS and CDR2 FQNEAQ. The CDR3 bases are TGTGCTAGCAGCGAAAAGCAGGCATACGAGCAGTACTTC. Protein: CASSEKQAYEQYF.

The genes are TRBV6-5 and TRBJ2-7, with unresolved D. Trimming left V 0 bases short and J 0 bases short, with 6 bases between. The CDR3 spans 14 residues. The germline gives CDR1 MNHEY, CDR2 SVGAGI. CDR3 DNA: TGTGCCAGCAGTTACTCAGCGCTCTCCTACGAGCAGTACTTC. Translated: CASSYSALSYEQYF.